This note documents a single T cell receptor (beta chain) sequence. Several immunoSEQ 96-well plates shared each subset's DNA, each plate a replicate. In the original analysis: Filtering differed since immunoSEQ provided only junctions, with no quality scores. The assay was immunoSEQ multiplex PCR, and TCRdb's table has in-frame clones only and misses some. The V and J calls and the clone size are those of that table, but D and trimming were determined from the DNA. In the table there are about 180,000 clones, approximately 92% of which are singletons. Germline V gene lookup returns CDR1 MNHEY and CDR2 SMNVEV (reference sequence). Deletions cut 2 bases from V and 4 bases from J, with 12 bases between. The CDR3 covers 15 residues. The entry originates in a study of shared clonotypes between healthy human individuals. Overall study: Per donor, three plates held CD4 naive cells, three held CD4 memory, two held CD8 naive and one held CD8 memory.

Splitting of CD4+ cells produced CD45RA+ naive and CD45RA-negative memory subsets. The gene calls are TRBV27 and TRBJ1-5; no definite D call. The sequencing input was naive CD4+ T cells sorted from blood. Subset reported: CD45RA+ positively selected. This receptor was taken from a woman in her 30s in good health. CDR3 in amino acids: CASSLTAGDNQPQHF. As DNA, the CDR3 is TGTGCCAGCAGTTTAACGGCAGGAGATAATCAGCCCCAGCATTTT.